This TCR beta chain was recovered during a study of PD-L1 blockade in urothelial cancer. For the study at large: Patients had undergone 0 to 3 prior chemotherapy regimens. Whole-study results and caveats: Durable-benefit patients showed greater tumor-associated blood clone expansion at 3 weeks.

The ends were cut back, 3 bases at V and 3 bases at J, with 12 bases in the middle. The CDR3 covers 14 residues. Germline values: CDR1 MDHEN, CDR2 SYDVKM. The sample's time point: pretreatment peripheral blood. Locally advanced or metastatic urothelial carcinoma was present in patients. This table comes from immunoSEQ multiplex PCR, and its TCRdb copy is limited to in-frame clones, with some not included. The sample yields around 40,000 clones, about nine tenths seen once. This clone was detected a few times. Its antigen is currently unknown. This specimen consisted of PBMCs, obtained around atezolizumab (anti-PD-L1) treatment. The clonotype originates from a woman aged 55-75 years with urothelial cancer. The chain has TRBV28 and TRBJ2-7; the D gene is possibly TRBD2 (5 bases). In DNA, the CDR3 is TGTGCCAGCAGTTTGGGCGGAGAGGGCTACGAGCAGTACTTC. Amino acid sequence: CASSLGGEGYEQYF.